These 26 T cell receptor beta chains were sequenced from one sample in a study of blood T cells in healthy people across ages. Sample-barcoded 5' priming and a J-beta primer mix drove a second PCR of about 7 to 12 cycles. Via MiXCR, TCRdb re-called the 5' RACE reads, giving one row per CDR3 protein. The sample lists about 780,000 distinct CDR3 sequences; around a quarter were seen once. Another study also made use of these data, one on T cells of mothers and their children.

The sample consisted of blood. The source is a boy younger than 18 in good health.

The rearrangement uses TRBV13 and TRBJ1-2; D uncertain. V was clipped by 2 bases and J by 2 bases, with 6 bases between them. The germline CDR1 and CDR2 sequences are PRHDT and FYEKMQ (reference sequence). The CDR3 is 13 amino acids. CDR3 coding DNA: TGTGCCAGCAGCTTACGGTGGAACTATGGCTACACCTTC. Translated: CASSLRWNYGYTF.

This clonotype was counted between two and nine times. The chain uses TRBV29-1 and TRBJ1-2; D uncertain. Germline CDR1 and CDR2: SQVTM and ANQGSEA. V was trimmed by 0 bases and J by 7 bases, leaving 3 bases between them. The CDR3 has 10 residues. For the CDR3, the DNA is TGCAGCGTTGAAGATACTGGCTACACCTTC. The encoded protein is CSVEDTGYTF.

This clonotype was observed a few times. V and J are TRBV5-1 and TRBJ2-7, with 8 bases that match TRBD1. This CDR3 is 14 amino acids long. Per germline, CDR1 SGHRS and CDR2 YFSETQ. V was clipped by 4 bases and J by 11 bases; unmatched bases: 14. The chain's CDR3 is CASSGGQADFSEYF. The CDR3 DNA follows: TGCGCCAGCAGCGGGGGACAGGCGGACTTTTCGGAGTACTTC.

J is TRBJ2-5 and V is TRBV5-4, with TRBD2 matching 7 bases. TRBJ2-1 matches the DNA end more closely, so the J call is doubtful. Germline V gene sequence: CDR1 SGHNT, CDR2 YYREEE (reference sequence). This CDR3 has 14 residues. The CDR3 protein is CASSLSLSGNEQFF. CDR3 sequence (DNA): TGTGCCAGCAGCTTGAGCCTTAGCGGGAATGAGCAGTTCTTC.

The chain has TRBV12-3 or TRBV12-4 and TRBJ2-1; weak D call: TRBD1 (5 bases). The CDR3 is made up of 15 amino acids. Trimming shortened V by 5 bases and J by 2 bases, and 13 bases separated the two germline ends. DNA for the CDR3: TGTGCCAGCAGTCCCCAGGGCCTTCCCTACAATGAGCAGTTCTTC. Protein product: CASSPQGLPYNEQFF.

This clonotype was seen only a few times. The rearrangement uses TRBV3-1 and TRBJ2-7; no clear D gene. The CDR3 is made up of 15 amino acids. Germline V gives CDR1 LGHDT, CDR2 YNNKEL (reference sequence). V lost 4 bases, J lost 0 bases, and 13 bases lay in between. The CDR3 loop is CASSLDVGPSYEQYF. Written as DNA, the CDR3 is TGTGCCAGCAGCCTTGACGTCGGGCCCTCCTACGAGCAGTACTTC.

This chain connects TRBV5-6 to TRBJ2-5; D is possibly TRBD1 or TRBD2 (6 bases each). This CDR3 comprises 16 residues. V lost 7 bases and J 5 bases, leaving 24 bases between the germline ends. Germline CDR1 and CDR2: SGHDT and YYEEEE. The CDR3 coding sequence is TGTGCCAGCCCAGGGTGGGGGCTAGCGAAGGGGGAGACCCAGTACTTC. Translated: CASPGWGLAKGETQYF.

The genes are TRBV20-1 and TRBJ1-6, with 11 nucleotides matching TRBD1. Trimming removed 1 base from V and 7 bases from J; junction bases left unmatched: 3. This CDR3 has 15 amino acids. CDR1 and CDR2 (germline): DFQATT, SNEGSKA (reference sequence). The CDR3 nucleotides read TGCAGTGCTAGAGTGGGACAGGGGGGAAATTCACCCCTCCACTTT. Amino acid sequence: CSARVGQGGNSPLHF.

This clonotype was counted a few times. The chain employs TRBV7-9 and TRBJ2-1, with D hard to call. The CDR3 has 9 residues. The V gene lost 8 bases and the J gene lost 10 bases, with 6 bases spanning the gap. Germline CDR1 reads SEHNR; CDR2 reads FQNEAQ (reference sequence). In DNA, the CDR3 is TGTGCCAGCGGAGCGGAGCAGTTCTTC. Protein sequence: CASGAEQFF.

This chain uses TRBV30 with TRBJ1-5; D gene unclear. The CDR3 sequence is 13 residues long. The V and J ends lost 3 bases and 7 bases respectively, with 13 bases between them. The germline gives CDR1 GTSNPN, CDR2 SVGIG (reference sequence). In DNA, the CDR3 is TGTGCCTGGAGCCCCGGCGGGAGACAGCCCCAGCATTTT. Its translation: CAWSPGGRQPQHF.

V and J are TRBV4-1 and TRBJ2-7; no definite D call. Per germline, CDR1 MGHRA and CDR2 YSYEKL. The CDR3 sequence is 14 residues long. The V gene lost 1 base and the J gene lost 4 bases, with 11 bases spanning the gap. The CDR3 DNA is TGCGCCAGCAGCCAAGCAAGAGGCAGATACGAGCAGTACTTC. Its protein product is CASSQARGRYEQYF.

This clonotype was counted a few times. The V and J genes are TRBV5-1 and TRBJ2-5; perhaps D is TRBD1 or TRBD2 (5 bases each). Germline V CDR1 and CDR2: SGHRS, YFSETQ. Between the trimmed V and J ends, which lost 3 bases and 1 base, there was a span of 10 bases. CDR3 length: 14 amino acids. The CDR3 nucleotides read TGCGCCAGCAGCTCGGGACCCCTCCAAGAGACCCAGTACTTC. This sequence encodes CASSSGPLQETQYF.

This clonotype was seen a handful of times. The chain uses TRBV20-1 and TRBJ1-2; 8 bases match TRBD1. Losses at the gene ends were 7 bases for V and 7 bases for J; bases not matched to a gene: 8. The CDR3 is made up of 12 amino acids. Germline CDR1 reads DFQATT; CDR2 reads SNEGSKA (reference sequence). CDR3 in amino acids: CSEGGRGPGYTF. CDR3 sequence (DNA): TGCAGTGAAGGGGGCAGGGGGCCTGGCTACACCTTC.

There are a few counts of this clonotype. CDR3 in DNA: TGCGCCAGCAGCCACCCATCGACAGTGAACACTGAAGCTTTCTTT. This encodes CASSHPSTVNTEAFF. The chain links TRBV4-1 to TRBJ1-1; D is perhaps TRBD1 (5 bases). The CDR3 has 15 amino acids. The V end was cut by 3 bases, the J end by 0 bases, with 11 bases between. The germline V gene encodes CDR1 MGHRA and CDR2 YSYEKL.

The chain combines TRBV27 with TRBJ2-7; D gene ambiguous. Trimming stripped 8 bases from V and 6 bases from J, with 14 bases between. The CDR3 runs 12 residues. CDR1 MNHEY and CDR2 SMNVEV come from the germline V gene (reference sequence). CDR3 loop: CASGGDGVEQYF. The CDR3 DNA reads as TGTGCCAGCGGTGGAGATGGAGTCGAGCAGTACTTC.

This clonotype was seen a handful of times. The chain recombines TRBV7-8 with TRBJ2-7, with D perhaps TRBD2 (5 bases). CDR3 size: 15 residues. Looked up from germline, CDR1 is SGHVS and CDR2 is FQNEAQ. V lost 5 bases to trimming and J lost 4 bases, with 18 bases between them. CDR3 sequence reads: CASSPHRGRGYEQYF. CDR3 sequence (DNA): TGTGCCAGCAGCCCTCACCGGGGAAGAGGGTACGAGCAGTACTTC.

The gene calls are TRBV5-1 and TRBJ2-1; 7 bases fit TRBD1. V was clipped by 2 bases and J by 0 bases; unmatched bases: 5. The CDR3 is made up of 16 amino acids. Germline values: CDR1 SGHRS, CDR2 YFSETQ. The CDR3 loop is CASSFIRGPSYNEQFF. CDR3 bases: TGCGCCAGCAGCTTTATAAGGGGGCCCTCCTACAATGAGCAGTTCTTC.

V and J are TRBV20-1 and TRBJ2-7; D not resolved. Judging by the DNA end, TRBJ2-5 fits better; the J call may be wrong. CDR3 length: 12 amino acids. Germline CDR1 is DFQATT and CDR2 is SNEGSKA (reference sequence). DNA of the CDR3: TGCAGTGCTCTCCGGCCCGGGGAGACCCAGTACTTC. Its protein product is CSALRPGETQYF.

V usage is TRBV6-1 and J usage is TRBJ1-6, with D unresolved. Trimming shortened V by 9 bases and J by 11 bases, and 17 bases separated the two germline ends. The CDR3 has 13 amino acids. Germline V CDR1 and CDR2: MNHNS, SASEGT. CDR3 coding DNA: TGTGCCAGTAGGCAGTTCGCCAATCCACCCCTCCACTTT. This sequence encodes CASRQFANPPLHF.

The CDR3 spells CASSYVDSLNQPQHF. CDR3 in DNA: TGTGCCAGCAGTTACGTCGACAGTCTCAATCAGCCCCAGCATTTT. The rearrangement links TRBV6-2 or TRBV6-3 to TRBJ1-5; possibly TRBD1 for D (5 bases). The CDR3 has 15 residues. Trimming removed 2 bases from V and 3 bases from J, with 11 bases in between. Germline V gene lookup returns CDR1 MNHEY and CDR2 SVGEGT.

The V and J genes are TRBV28 and TRBJ1-1; maybe TRBD1 (6 bases). The CDR3 is 15 amino acids. The V gene's germline CDR1 is MDHEN and CDR2 SYDVKM. V lost 5 bases, J lost 0 bases, and 13 bases lay in between. CDR3 region: CASSPGTLLNTEAFF. The CDR3 nucleotides are TGTGCCAGCAGTCCCGGGACACTTTTGAACACTGAAGCTTTCTTT.

This clonotype occurred a few times. This chain uses TRBV10-3 with TRBJ2-3; 12 bases map to TRBD2. Germline V gene lookup returns CDR1 ENHRY and CDR2 SYGVKD. Trimming took 10 bases from V and 8 from J; bases not matched to a gene: 13. CDR3 length: 15 amino acids. Here the CDR3 DNA reads TGTGCCACCAGGACTAGCGGGGCCCTTGGCGGTACGCAGTATTTT. Translation gives CATRTSGALGGTQYF.

This clonotype was counted between two and nine times. The chain is built from TRBV12-3 or TRBV12-4 and TRBJ2-4; perhaps TRBD1 as D (7 bases). This CDR3 comprises 19 residues. The V end was cut by 6 bases, the J end by 1 base, with 25 bases between. The CDR3 DNA is TGTGCCAGCAGCCGGGACAGCTTCGGAAGTCGGGAGGCCAAAAACATTCAGTACTTC. Its protein is CASSRDSFGSREAKNIQYF.

The rearrangement uses TRBV29-1 and TRBJ2-5; 9 bases agree with TRBD2. The tail of the sequence fits TRBJ2-7 better, so the J call may be wrong. CDR3 size: 14 residues. CDR1 and CDR2 (germline): SQVTM, ANQGSEA. CDR3 protein: CSVEVSGRSYEQYF. The CDR3 region has the DNA TGCAGCGTTGAAGTCAGCGGGAGGTCCTACGAGCAGTACTTC.

The genes are TRBV9 and TRBJ2-5; D is possibly TRBD2 (6 bases). The CDR3 totals 16 residues. The germline gives CDR1 SGDLS, CDR2 YYNGEE. V lost 0 bases and J lost 5, with 17 bases in between. The CDR3 nucleotides read TGTGCCAGCAGCGTAGGTGGCGGGGACCTCGTTGAGACCCAGTACTTC. This sequence encodes CASSVGGGDLVETQYF.

In regard to this clonotype: Compared with germline, one end of the junction differs, possibly owing to a read error. The chain is built from TRBV10-3 and TRBJ2-5; D not resolved. The closer fit of TRBJ2-1 to the DNA end suggests the J call may be wrong. This CDR3 has 13 residues. Per germline, CDR1 ENHRY and CDR2 SYGVKD. The CDR3 DNA sequence: TGCGCCATCAGTGTAGGGTTATCTGGGGAGCAGTTCTTC. The encoded protein is CAISVGLSGEQFF.